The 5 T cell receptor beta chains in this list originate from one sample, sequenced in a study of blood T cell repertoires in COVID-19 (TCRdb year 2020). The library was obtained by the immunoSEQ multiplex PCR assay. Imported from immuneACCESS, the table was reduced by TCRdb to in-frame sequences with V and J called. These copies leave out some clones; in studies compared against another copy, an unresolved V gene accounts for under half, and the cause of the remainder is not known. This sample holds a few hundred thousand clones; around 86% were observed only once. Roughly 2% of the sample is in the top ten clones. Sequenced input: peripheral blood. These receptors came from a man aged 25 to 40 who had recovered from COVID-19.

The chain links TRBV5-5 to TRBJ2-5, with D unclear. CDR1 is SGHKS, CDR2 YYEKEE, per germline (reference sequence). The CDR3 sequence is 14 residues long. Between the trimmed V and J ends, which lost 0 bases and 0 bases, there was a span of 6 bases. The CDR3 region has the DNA TGTGCCAGCAGCTTGGAAGCGTACCAAGAGACCCAGTACTTC. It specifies CASSLEAYQETQYF.

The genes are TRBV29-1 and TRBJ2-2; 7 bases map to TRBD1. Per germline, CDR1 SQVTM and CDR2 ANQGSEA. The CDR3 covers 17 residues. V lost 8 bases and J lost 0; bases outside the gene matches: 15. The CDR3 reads CSCDCRAGTANTGELFF. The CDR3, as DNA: TGCAGCTGTGATTGCCGGGCCGGGACAGCGAACACCGGGGAGCTGTTTTTT.

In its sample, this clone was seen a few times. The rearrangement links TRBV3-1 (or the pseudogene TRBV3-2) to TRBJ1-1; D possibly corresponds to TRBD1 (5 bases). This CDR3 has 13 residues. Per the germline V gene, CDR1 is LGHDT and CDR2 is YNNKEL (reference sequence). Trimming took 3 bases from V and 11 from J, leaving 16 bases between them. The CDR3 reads CASSQGGLTWAFF. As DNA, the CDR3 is TGTGCCAGCAGCCAGGGGGGATTGACATGGGCTTTCTTT.

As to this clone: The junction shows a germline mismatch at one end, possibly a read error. CDR3 DNA sequence: TGTGTCAGCAGCCCGGGGATTTCCTATGGCTACACCTTC. It codes for CVSSPGISYGYTF. This sequence joins TRBV14 and TRBJ1-2, with no clear D. The CDR3 spans 13 residues. Germline V gene data show CDR1 as SGHDN and CDR2 as FVKESK.

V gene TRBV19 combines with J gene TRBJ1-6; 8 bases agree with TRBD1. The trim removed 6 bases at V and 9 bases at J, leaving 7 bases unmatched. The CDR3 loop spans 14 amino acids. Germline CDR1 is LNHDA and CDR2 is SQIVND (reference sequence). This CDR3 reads CASSLDRERSPLHF. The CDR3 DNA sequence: TGTGCCAGTAGCTTGGACAGGGAGCGTTCACCCCTCCACTTT.